Reported below is one TCR beta chain. The second PCR ran about 6 to 11 cycles with a sample-barcoded 5' primer and J-beta primers. The authors tagged each cDNA molecule using a template-switch adaptor with 12 random nucleotides. A single record per CDR3 protein comes from TCRdb applying MiXCR to the 5' RACE reads. This sample yields about 1 million distinct CDR3 sequences, of which around 43% are seen a single time; 18% belongs to the top ten. The record originates from a study of blood T cells in healthy people across ages. Study at large: Every two T cells gave about one barcoded beta molecule via template switching.

This CDR3 contains 14 residues. V lost 0 bases and J 7 bases, leaving 15 bases between the germline ends. CDR1 and CDR2 (germline): DFQATT, SNEGSKA (reference sequence). Sequencing used blood. V usage is TRBV20-1 and J usage is TRBJ1-2, with D tentatively TRBD1 (5 bases). This TCR was recovered from a woman aged 55-70 years in good health. CDR3 sequence: CSARDGWGVGGYTF. As DNA, the CDR3 is TGCAGTGCTAGAGATGGTTGGGGGGTCGGTGGCTACACCTTC.